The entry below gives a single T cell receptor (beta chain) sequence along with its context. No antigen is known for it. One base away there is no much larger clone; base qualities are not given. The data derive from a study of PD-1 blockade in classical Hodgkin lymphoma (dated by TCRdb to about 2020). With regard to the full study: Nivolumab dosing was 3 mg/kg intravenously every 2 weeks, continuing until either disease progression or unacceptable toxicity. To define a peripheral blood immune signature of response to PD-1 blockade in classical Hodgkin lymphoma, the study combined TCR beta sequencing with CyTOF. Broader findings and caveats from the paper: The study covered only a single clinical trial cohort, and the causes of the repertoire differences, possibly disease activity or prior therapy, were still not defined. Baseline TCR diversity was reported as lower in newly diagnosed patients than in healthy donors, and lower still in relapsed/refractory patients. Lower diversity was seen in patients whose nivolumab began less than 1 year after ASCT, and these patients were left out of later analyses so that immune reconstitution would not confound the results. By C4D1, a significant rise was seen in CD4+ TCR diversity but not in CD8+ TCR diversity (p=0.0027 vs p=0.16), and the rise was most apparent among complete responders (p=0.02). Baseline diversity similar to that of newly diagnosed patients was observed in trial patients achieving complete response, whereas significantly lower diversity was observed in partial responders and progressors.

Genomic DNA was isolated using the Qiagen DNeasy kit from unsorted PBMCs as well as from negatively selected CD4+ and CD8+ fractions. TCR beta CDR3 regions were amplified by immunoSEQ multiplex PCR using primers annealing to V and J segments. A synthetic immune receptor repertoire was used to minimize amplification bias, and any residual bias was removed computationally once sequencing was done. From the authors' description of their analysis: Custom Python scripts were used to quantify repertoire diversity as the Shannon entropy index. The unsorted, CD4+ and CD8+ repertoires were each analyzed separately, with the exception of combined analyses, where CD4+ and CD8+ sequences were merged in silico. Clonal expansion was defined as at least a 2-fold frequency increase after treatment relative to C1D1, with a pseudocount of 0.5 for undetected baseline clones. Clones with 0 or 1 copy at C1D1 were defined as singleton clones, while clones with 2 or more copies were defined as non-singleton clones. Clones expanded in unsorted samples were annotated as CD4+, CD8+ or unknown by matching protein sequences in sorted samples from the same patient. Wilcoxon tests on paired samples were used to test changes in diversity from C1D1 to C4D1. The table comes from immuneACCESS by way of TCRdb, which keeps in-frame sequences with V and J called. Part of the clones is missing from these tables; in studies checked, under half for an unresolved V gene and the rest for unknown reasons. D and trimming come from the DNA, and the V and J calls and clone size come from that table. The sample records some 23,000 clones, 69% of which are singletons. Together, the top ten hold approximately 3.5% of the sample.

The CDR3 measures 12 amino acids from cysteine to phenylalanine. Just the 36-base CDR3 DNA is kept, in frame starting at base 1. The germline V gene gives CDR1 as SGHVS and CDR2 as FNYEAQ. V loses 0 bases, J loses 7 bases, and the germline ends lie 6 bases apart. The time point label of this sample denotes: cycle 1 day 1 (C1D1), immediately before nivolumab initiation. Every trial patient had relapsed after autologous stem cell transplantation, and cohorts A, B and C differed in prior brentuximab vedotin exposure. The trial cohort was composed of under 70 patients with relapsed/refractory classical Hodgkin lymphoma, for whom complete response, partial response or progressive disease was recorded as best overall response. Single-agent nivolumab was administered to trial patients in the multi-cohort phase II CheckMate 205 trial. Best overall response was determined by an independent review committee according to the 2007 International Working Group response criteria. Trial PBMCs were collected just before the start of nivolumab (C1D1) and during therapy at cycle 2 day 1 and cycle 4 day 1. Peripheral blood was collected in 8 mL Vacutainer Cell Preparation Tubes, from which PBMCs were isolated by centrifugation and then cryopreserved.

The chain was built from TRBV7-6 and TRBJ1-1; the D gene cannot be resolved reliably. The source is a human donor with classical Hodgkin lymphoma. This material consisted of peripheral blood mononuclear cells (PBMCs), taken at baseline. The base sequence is TGTGCCAGCAGCTTAGCCGGGGATGAAGCTTTCTTT. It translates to CASSLAGDEAFF.